This T cell receptor beta chain is drawn from a study of identical twins. MiXCR was run by TCRdb on the 5' RACE reads, yielding one entry per CDR3 protein. The sample has hundreds of thousands of distinct CDR3 sequences, roughly 10% seen once. There were only healthy Caucasians among the donors. Findings and limits, study-wide: For out-of-frame beta sequences, excess twin sharing was weaker. Twin-shared out-of-frame alpha sequences showed excess low generation probability.

This clonotype was seen only a few times. Its antigen is currently unknown. These data were also filed under a second study, of yellow fever vaccine responses in identical twins.

The sample was CD8+ T cells sorted from blood. This receptor was taken from a woman younger than 35 in good health.

This chain's CDR3 is CSVLMNPNTGELFF. CDR3 sequence (DNA): TGCAGCGTTTTAATGAATCCGAACACCGGGGAGCTGTTTTTT. This chain links TRBV29-1 with TRBJ2-2; D is ambiguous. V was pared by 5 bases and J by 0 bases, with 10 bases between. This CDR3 region has 14 residues. The germline CDR1 and CDR2 sequences are SQVTM and ANQGSEA.